This T cell receptor (beta chain) originates from a study of CD8+ T cells in alopecia areata. cDNA serving as the sequencing template came from extracted, reverse transcribed RNA. Here immunoSEQ multiplex PCR was the method, and the copy in TCRdb shows in-frame clones only, minus some. In the table there are roughly 150,000 clones, around 58% of which are singletons. The CDR3 runs to 12 residues. Germline CDR1 and CDR2: SQVTM and ANQGSEA. The germline V and J ends were trimmed by 7 bases and 5 bases, with 15 bases remaining between them. The chain is built from TRBV29-1 and TRBJ2-7; D is uncertain. This sequence was found in a human donor with alopecia areata. The input for sequencing was CD4+ T cells sorted from blood, taken at week 0. CDR3 residues: CSAVGRGNEQYF. The CDR3 DNA is TGCAGCGCTGTAGGACGAGGCAACGAGCAGTACTTC.